This T cell receptor (beta chain) was sequenced during a study of blood T cell repertoires in COVID-19. Across the whole study: Sample material is recorded as cDNA or gDNA derived from T cells, B-cell-depleted T cells, or PBMCs.

Participants had their cohort set by participant-reported clinical history. Resolution of symptoms, clearance, or two negative PCRs was present in recovered Cohort 3 donors. The V gene lost 4 bases and the J gene lost 2 bases, with 20 bases spanning the gap. The CDR3 runs 16 residues. The germline CDR1 and CDR2 sequences are SQVTM and ANQGSEA. There are a few counts of this clone. Methods used by the authors: Nucleated cell counts were estimated from reference gene primer amplification. Generated by immunoSEQ multiplex PCR, the TCRdb table keeps only in-frame clones and is missing some. V and J calls and clone size are those listed in that table; D and trimming were worked out from the DNA. The table shows hundreds of thousands of clones, with 80% to 90% occurring only once.

Sequencing was performed on PBMCs or T cells enriched from blood (not recorded which). This TCR came from a man aged 40-50 years who had recovered from COVID-19. V usage is TRBV29-1 and J usage is TRBJ1-2, with a weak D call TRBD1 (6 bases). The CDR3 bases are TGCAGCGTTGTGGGGAGGGCAGGGGCAACCAACTATGGCTACACCTTC. It specifies CSVVGRAGATNYGYTF.